This T cell receptor (beta chain) was sequenced in a study of cytomegalovirus exposure and HLA in healthy donors. Study results and caveats: Reportedly, diagnosis of cytomegalovirus status by the classifier showed high specificity and sensitivity.

As to this clone: Its cognate antigen is unknown.

Germline V lookup: CDR1 MNHNS, CDR2 SASEGT. Trimming at V came to 2 bases and at J to 3 bases, leaving 2 bases not matched to a gene. There are 14 residues in the CDR3. Only in-frame clones appear in the TCRdb table, and some are missing; sequencing was by immunoSEQ multiplex PCR. The table records 90,000 to 120,000 clones, around 82% of them present only once. The V gene is TRBV6-1, the J gene TRBJ2-7, with TRBD1 matching 9 bases. Sequencing was carried out using PBMCs. The clonotype comes from a woman aged 18-29 years in good health and CMV-seronegative. The CDR3 coding sequence is TGTGCCAGCAGTGAAACAGGGGGCATCTACGAGCAGTACTTC. It codes for CASSETGGIYEQYF.